Listed here is a single T cell receptor (beta chain). This record belongs to a study of CD8+CD57+ T cells in acquired aplastic anemia. The overall study: Approximately 11 million reads were obtained on average for healthy donor CD4+ cells.

Germline values: CDR1 MNHEY, CDR2 SVGAGI. CDR3 size: 13 residues. The germline V and J ends were trimmed by 0 bases and 7 bases, with 9 bases remaining between them. CDR3 and TCR beta VDJ profiling relied on genomic DNA as the template. TCRdb passed the reads through MiXCR, listing each CDR3 protein once. The repertoire includes some 190,000 distinct CDR3 sequences, approximately 45% of them detected once, and approximately 2.9% sits in the top ten. The sample taken for sequencing was sorted CD4+, CD8+, or CD8+CD57+ T cells (not recorded which) from PBMCs. This sequence originates from a human donor in good health. This chain joins TRBV6-5 and TRBJ1-2; D is unclear. DNA for the CDR3: TGTGCCAGCAGTTACTCGGAATTGGTTGGCTACACCTTC. This codes for CASSYSELVGYTF.